Following are 8 T cell receptor beta chains from one sample sequenced in a study of T cells in Graves' hyperthyroidism and ophthalmopathy. The investigators amplified TCR beta CDR3 regions from RNA transcripts. HTBI primers were used for first-round RT-PCR of the TCR CDR3. Each CDR3 protein gets one entry after TCRdb re-called the multiplex PCR reads with MiXCR. The sample comprises a few hundred thousand distinct CDR3 sequences, approximately 13% of which are singletons, and over 8.5% rests with the top ten. Material for sequencing was blood. These receptors all stem from a woman between 18 and 30 years old with Graves' hyperthyroidism.

This clonotype was found a few times. V usage is TRBV15 and J usage is TRBJ2-7, with D unresolved. Germline lookup yields CDR1 LNHNV and CDR2 YYDKDF (reference sequence). The CDR3 is 17 residues long. Trimming left V 4 bases short and J 2 bases short, with 21 bases between. This chain's CDR3 is CATSKEGSGPAPYEQYF. The CDR3 coding sequence is TGTGCCACCAGCAAGGAAGGGTCAGGACCCGCACCCTACGAGCAGTACTTC.

The chain joins TRBV19 to TRBJ2-7, with D uncertain. Per germline, CDR1 LNHDA and CDR2 SQIVND (reference sequence). V lost 1 base and J 3 bases, leaving 4 bases between the germline ends. This CDR3 is built from 12 residues. The CDR3 here is CASSIGHYEQYF. CDR3 nucleotides: TGTGCCAGTAGTATAGGCCACTACGAGCAGTACTTC.

At least ten counts were recorded for this clonotype. The CDR3 protein is CSARANRGIYTGELFF. For the CDR3, the DNA is TGCAGTGCTAGAGCAAACAGGGGGATTTACACCGGGGAGCTGTTTTTT. This chain uses TRBV20-1 with TRBJ2-2; 8 bases align to TRBD1. The CDR3 spans 16 residues. Germline lookup yields CDR1 DFQATT and CDR2 SNEGSKA (reference sequence). Trimming removed 1 base from V and 3 bases from J; junction bases left unmatched: 7.

The rearrangement joins TRBV5-4 to TRBJ2-7, with TRBD2 matching over 7 bases. Germline CDR1 is SGHNT and CDR2 is YYREEE (reference sequence). With 4 bases clipped from V and 3 bases from J, the junction kept 10 bases outside the gene matches. CDR3 length equals 15 residues. The CDR3 region is CASSPGLTPRYEQYF. CDR3 nucleotides: TGTGCCAGCAGCCCGGGACTAACCCCTCGCTACGAGCAGTACTTC.

This clonotype was counted ten times or more. The gene calls are TRBV2 and TRBJ2-3; 7 bases align to TRBD1. The germline V gene has CDR1 SNHLY and CDR2 FYNNEI. V gave up 5 bases and J gave up 13 bases; unmatched junction bases: 15. The CDR3 runs 14 residues. In nucleotides, the CDR3 is TGTGCCAGCAGTTTCGGGACAGAAACGAAAGGGGAGTATTTT. Protein sequence: CASSFGTETKGEYF.

This clonotype came up many times. The chain employs TRBV3-1 and TRBJ2-5, with D uncertain. Germline lookup yields CDR1 LGHDT and CDR2 YNNKEL (reference sequence). The CDR3 runs to 12 residues. Trimming took 3 bases from V and 3 from J, leaving 5 bases between them. The CDR3 DNA is TGTGCCAGCAGCCACGATGAAGAGACCCAGTACTTC. Protein product: CASSHDEETQYF.

This clonotype was picked up a small number of times. The genes are TRBV5-1 and TRBJ1-5, with a tentative D call TRBD1 (5 bases). V dropped 5 bases and J dropped 2 bases, with 11 bases sitting between them. The CDR3 consists of 14 residues. Germline V CDR1 and CDR2: SGHRS, YFSETQ. The CDR3 here is CASSSGGGNQPQHF. CDR3 nucleotide sequence: TGCGCCAGCAGTTCGGGAGGGGGCAATCAGCCCCAGCATTTT. Supplemented by reference TRBV5-1 and TRBJ1-5, the full variable domain reads KAGVTQTPRYLIKTRGQQVTLSCSPISGHRSVSWYQQTPGQGLQFLFEYFSETQRNKGNFPGRFSGRQFSNSRSEMNVSTLELGDSALYLCASSSGGGNQPQHFGDGTRLSIL.

This clonotype was observed at least ten times. This rearrangement joins TRBV6-2 or TRBV6-3 to TRBJ2-7; TRBD1 might be the D (5 bases). Trimming removed 2 bases from V and 5 bases from J, with 13 bases in between. The CDR3 is 14 amino acids. Germline V gene lookup returns CDR1 MNHEY and CDR2 SVGEGT. The chain's CDR3 is CASSYLREGHEQYF. The CDR3 DNA is TGTGCCAGCAGTTACCTCAGGGAAGGGCACGAGCAGTACTTC.